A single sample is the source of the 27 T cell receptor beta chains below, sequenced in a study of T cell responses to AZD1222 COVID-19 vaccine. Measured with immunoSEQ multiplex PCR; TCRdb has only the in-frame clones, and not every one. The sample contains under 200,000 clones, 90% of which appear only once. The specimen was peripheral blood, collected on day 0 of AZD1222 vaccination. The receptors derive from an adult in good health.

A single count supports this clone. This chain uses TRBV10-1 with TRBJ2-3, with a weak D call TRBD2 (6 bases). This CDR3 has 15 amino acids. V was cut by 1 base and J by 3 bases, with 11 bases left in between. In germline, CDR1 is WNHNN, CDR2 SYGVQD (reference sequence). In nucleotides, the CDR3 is TGCGCCAGCAGTGAGTATTCGAGCGGGACAGATACGCAGTATTTT. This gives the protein CASSEYSSGTDTQYF.

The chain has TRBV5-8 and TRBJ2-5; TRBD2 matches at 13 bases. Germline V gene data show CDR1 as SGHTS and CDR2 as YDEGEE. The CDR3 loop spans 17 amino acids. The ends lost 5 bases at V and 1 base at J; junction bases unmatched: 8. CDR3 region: CASSVGGLAGSQETQYF. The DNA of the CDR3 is TGTGCCAGCAGTGTGGGGGGACTAGCGGGGTCCCAAGAGACCCAGTACTTC.

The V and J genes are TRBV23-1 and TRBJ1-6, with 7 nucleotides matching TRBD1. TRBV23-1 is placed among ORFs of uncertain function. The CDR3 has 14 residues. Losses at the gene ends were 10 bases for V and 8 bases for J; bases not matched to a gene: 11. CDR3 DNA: TGCGCCACCGACCGTAGGGGGCGGTATTCACCCCTCCACTTT. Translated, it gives CATDRRGRYSPLHF.

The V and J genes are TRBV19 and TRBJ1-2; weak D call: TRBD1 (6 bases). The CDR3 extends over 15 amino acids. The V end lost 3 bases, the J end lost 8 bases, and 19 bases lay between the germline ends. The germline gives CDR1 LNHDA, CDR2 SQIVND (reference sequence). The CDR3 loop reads CASSILGVTGTGYTF. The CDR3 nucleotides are TGTGCCAGTAGTATCCTCGGTGTGACAGGAACGGGCTACACCTTC.

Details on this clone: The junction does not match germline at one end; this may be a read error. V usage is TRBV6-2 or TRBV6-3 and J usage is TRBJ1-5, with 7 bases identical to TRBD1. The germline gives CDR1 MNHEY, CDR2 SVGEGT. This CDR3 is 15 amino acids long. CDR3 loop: CASSYYGGGKQPQHF. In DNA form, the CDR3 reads TGTGCCAGCAGTTATTATGGAGGGGGCAAACAGCCCCAGCATTTT.

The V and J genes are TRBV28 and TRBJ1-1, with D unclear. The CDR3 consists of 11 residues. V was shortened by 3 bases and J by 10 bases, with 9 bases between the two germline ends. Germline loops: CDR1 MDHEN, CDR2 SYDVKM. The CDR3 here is CASSFGMLAFF. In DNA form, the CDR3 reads TGTGCCAGCAGTTTCGGGATGTTAGCTTTCTTT.

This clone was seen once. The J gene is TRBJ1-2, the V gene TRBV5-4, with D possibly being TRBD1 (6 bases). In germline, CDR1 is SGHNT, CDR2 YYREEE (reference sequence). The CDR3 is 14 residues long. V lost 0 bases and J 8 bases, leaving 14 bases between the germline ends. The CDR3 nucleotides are TGTGCCAGCAGCTTGGACAGGGCGATCGGAGGCTACACCTTC. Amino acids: CASSLDRAIGGYTF. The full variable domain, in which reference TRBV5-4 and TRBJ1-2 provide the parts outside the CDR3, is ETGVTQSPTHLIKTRGQQVTLRCSSQSGHNTVSWYQQALGQGPQFIFQYYREEENGRGNFPPRFSGLQFPNYSSELNVNALELDDSALYLCASSLDRAIGGYTFGSGTRLTVV.

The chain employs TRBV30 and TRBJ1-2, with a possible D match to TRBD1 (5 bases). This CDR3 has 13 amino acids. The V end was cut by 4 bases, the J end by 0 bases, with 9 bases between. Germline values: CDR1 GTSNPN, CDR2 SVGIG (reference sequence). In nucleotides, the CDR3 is TGTGCCTGGAAACAGGAGCCTAACTATGGCTACACCTTC. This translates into CAWKQEPNYGYTF.

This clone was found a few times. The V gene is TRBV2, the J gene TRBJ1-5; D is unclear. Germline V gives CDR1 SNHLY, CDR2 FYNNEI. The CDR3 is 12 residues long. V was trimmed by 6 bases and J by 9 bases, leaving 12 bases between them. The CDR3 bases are TGTGCCAGCAGCATAGCCCCGAGGCCCCAGCATTTT. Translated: CASSIAPRPQHF.

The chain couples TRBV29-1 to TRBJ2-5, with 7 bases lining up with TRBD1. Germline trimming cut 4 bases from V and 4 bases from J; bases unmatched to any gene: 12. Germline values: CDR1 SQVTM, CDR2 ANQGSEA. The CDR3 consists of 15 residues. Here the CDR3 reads CSVGLNRGQSETQYF. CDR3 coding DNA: TGCAGCGTTGGGTTAAATAGGGGGCAGTCAGAGACCCAGTACTTC. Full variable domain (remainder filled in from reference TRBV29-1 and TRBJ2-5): SAVISQKPSRDICQRGTSLTIQCQVDSQVTMMFWYRQQPGQSLTLIATANQGSEATYESGFVIDKFPISRPNLTFSTLTVSNMSPEDSSIYLCSVGLNRGQSETQYFGPGTRLLVL.

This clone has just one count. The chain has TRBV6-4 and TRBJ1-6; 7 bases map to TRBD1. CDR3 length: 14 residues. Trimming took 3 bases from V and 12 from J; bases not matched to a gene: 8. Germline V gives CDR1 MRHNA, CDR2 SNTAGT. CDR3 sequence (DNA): TGTGCCAGCAGTGAGCAACAGGGGAGGGAACCCCTCCACTTT. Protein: CASSEQQGREPLHF.

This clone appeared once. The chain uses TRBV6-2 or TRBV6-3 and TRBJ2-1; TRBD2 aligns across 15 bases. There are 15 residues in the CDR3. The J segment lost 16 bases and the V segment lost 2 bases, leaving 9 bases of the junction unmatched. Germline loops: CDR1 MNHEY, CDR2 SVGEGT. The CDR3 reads CASSYGTSGGLPSFF. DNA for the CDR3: TGTGCCAGCAGTTACGGGACTAGCGGGGGGCTCCCCTCATTCTTC.

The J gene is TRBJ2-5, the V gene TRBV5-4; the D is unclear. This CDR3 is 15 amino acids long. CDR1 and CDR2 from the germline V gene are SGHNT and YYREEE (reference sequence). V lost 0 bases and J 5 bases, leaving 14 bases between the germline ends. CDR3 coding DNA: TGTGCCAGCAGCTTGGATCCAGGACCCAGGGAGACCCAGTACTTC. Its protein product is CASSLDPGPRETQYF.

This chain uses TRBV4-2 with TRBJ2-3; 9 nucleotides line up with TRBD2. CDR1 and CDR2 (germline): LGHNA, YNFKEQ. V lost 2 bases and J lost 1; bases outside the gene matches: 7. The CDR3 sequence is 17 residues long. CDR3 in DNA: TGTGCCAGCAGCCAACCTACTTCTAGCGGGGGCACAGATACGCAGTATTTT. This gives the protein CASSQPTSSGGTDTQYF.

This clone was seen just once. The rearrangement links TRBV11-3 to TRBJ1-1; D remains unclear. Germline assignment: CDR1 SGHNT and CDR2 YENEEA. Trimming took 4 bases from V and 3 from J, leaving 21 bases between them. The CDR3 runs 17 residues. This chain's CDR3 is CASSWDRTDGPYTEAFF. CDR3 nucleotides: TGTGCCAGCAGCTGGGATAGGACGGACGGGCCTTACACTGAAGCTTTCTTT.

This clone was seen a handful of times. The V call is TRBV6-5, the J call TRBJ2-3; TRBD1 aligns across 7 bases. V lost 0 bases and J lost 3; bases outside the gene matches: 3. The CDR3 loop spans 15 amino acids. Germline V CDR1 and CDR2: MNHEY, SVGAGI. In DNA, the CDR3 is TGTGCCAGCAGTTACTCGGAGACAGGGACAGATACGCAGTATTTT. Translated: CASSYSETGTDTQYF.

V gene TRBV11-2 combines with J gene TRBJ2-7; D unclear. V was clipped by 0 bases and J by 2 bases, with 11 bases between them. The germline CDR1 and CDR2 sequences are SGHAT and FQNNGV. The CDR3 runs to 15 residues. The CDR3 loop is CASSLDRFPTYEQYF. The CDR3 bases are TGTGCCAGCAGCTTAGATAGGTTTCCAACCTACGAGCAGTACTTC.

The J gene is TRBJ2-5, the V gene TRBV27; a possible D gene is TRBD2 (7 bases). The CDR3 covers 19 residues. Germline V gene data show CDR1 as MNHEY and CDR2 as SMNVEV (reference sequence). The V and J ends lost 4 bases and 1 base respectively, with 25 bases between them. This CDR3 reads CASSSIPGFWGGRQETQYF. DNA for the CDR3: TGTGCCAGCAGTTCTATACCCGGCTTTTGGGGGGGGCGCCAAGAGACCCAGTACTTC.

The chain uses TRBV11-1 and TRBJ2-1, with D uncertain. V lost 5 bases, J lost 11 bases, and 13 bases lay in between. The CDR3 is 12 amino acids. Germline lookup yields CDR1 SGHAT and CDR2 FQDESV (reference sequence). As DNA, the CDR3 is TGTGCCAGCAGCCCAACCGGGCGGAAGCAGTTCTTC. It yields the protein CASSPTGRKQFF.

The CDR3 DNA sequence: TGTGCCAGTAGTATAGATCGAGGCAGCTCCTACAATGAGCAGTTCTTC. It specifies CASSIDRGSSYNEQFF. The chain joins TRBV19 to TRBJ2-1; no clear D. CDR3 length: 16 amino acids. Per the germline V gene, CDR1 is LNHDA and CDR2 is SQIVND (reference sequence). V was shortened by 0 bases and J by 0 bases, with 9 bases between the two germline ends.

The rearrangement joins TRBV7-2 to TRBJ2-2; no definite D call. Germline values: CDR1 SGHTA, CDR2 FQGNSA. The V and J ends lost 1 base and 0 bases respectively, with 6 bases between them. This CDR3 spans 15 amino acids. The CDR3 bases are TGTGCCAGCAGCTTAGTACCGGCGAACACCGGGGAGCTGTTTTTT. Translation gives CASSLVPANTGELFF.

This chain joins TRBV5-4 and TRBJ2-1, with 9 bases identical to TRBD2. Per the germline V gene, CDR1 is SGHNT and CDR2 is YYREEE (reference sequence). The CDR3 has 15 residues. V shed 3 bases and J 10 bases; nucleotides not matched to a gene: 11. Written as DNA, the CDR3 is TGTGCCAGCAGCTCATCTAGCGGGGCGGGAAAGGAGCAGTTCTTC. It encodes CASSSSSGAGKEQFF.

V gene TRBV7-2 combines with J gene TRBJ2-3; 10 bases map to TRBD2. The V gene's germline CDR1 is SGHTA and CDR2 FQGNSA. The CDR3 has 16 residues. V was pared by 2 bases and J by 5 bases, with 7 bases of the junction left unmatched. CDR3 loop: CASSLQASGGGDTQYF. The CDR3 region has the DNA TGTGCCAGCAGCTTACAAGCTAGCGGGGGCGGAGATACGCAGTATTTT.

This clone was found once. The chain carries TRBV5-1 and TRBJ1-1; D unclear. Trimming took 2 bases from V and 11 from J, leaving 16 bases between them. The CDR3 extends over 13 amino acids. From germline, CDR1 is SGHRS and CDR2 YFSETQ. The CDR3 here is CASSFLSLGGAFF. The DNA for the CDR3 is TGCGCCAGCAGCTTCTTGTCCCTAGGAGGCGCTTTCTTT. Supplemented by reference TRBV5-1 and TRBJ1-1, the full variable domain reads KAGVTQTPRYLIKTRGQQVTLSCSPISGHRSVSWYQQTPGQGLQFLFEYFSETQRNKGNFPGRFSGRQFSNSRSEMNVSTLELGDSALYLCASSFLSLGGAFFGQGTRLTVV.

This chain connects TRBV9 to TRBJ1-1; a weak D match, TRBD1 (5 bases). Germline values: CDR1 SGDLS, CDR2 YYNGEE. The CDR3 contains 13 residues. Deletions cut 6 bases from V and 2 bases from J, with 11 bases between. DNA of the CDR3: TGTGCCAGCACCGGTCAGGGAAACACTGAAGCTTTCTTT. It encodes CASTGQGNTEAFF.

The CDR3 sequence: CSVEDRQGISYEQYF. The CDR3 bases are TGCAGCGTTGAGGATCGACAGGGGATATCCTACGAGCAGTACTTC. V and J are TRBV29-1 and TRBJ2-7; 8 nucleotides align to TRBD1. The ends lost 3 bases at V and 1 base at J; junction bases unmatched: 8. Germline loops: CDR1 SQVTM, CDR2 ANQGSEA. The CDR3 length is 15 residues.

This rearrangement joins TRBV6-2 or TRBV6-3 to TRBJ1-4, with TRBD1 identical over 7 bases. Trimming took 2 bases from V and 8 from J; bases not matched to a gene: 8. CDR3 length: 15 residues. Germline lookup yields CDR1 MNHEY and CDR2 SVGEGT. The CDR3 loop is CASSYDGTVGEKLFF. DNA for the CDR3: TGTGCCAGCAGTTACGACGGGACAGTCGGAGAAAAACTGTTTTTT.